The clone carrying this T cell receptor (beta chain) was seen many times. This specimen belongs to a study of T cell repertoires in cytomegalovirus infection. Overall study context: TCR beta signatures that were public indicated CMV infection and matching HLA type.

CDR1 and CDR2 (germline): SEHNR, FQNEAQ (reference sequence). CDR3 length: 16 amino acids. The trim removed 6 bases at V and 2 bases at J, leaving 7 bases unmatched. TCRdb analysed the reads with MiXCR anew, one entry per CDR3 protein. The repertoire holds 560,000 or so distinct CDR3 sequences, with more than 15% as singletons. This receptor was obtained from a human donor in good health (CMV status not recorded). Some clones in this sample may be carry-over from other donors' samples. V gene TRBV7-9 combines with J gene TRBJ2-1; the match to TRBD2 covers 10 bases. Sequenced: CD8+ T cells from PBMCs. The DNA for the CDR3 is TGTGCCAGCAGTCATCTAGCGGGAGAAGCCTACAATGAGCAGTTCTTC. Its translation is CASSHLAGEAYNEQFF.